This TCR beta chain was identified in a study of T cell repertoires in cytomegalovirus infection. Background on the study: CMV epitopes in the study were HLA-C-restricted (recently identified) and HLA-B-restricted (well studied). Public TCR beta signature analysis indicated the presence of both CMV infection and matching HLA type. Overall study results and limits: Clonotype analysis showed dominance of the ex vivo response by HLA-C-restricted CMV-specific TCR beta clonotypes. Pooled public TCR beta family frequency picked out CMV carriers with the relevant HLA.

Worth noting for this clonotype: Its cognate antigen is unknown.

Each CDR3 protein gets one entry after TCRdb re-called the reads with MiXCR. The sample contains tens of thousands of distinct CDR3 sequences, about 30% of which appear only once. The clonotype was recovered from a human donor in good health (CMV status not recorded). Some clones in this sample may be carry-over from other donors' samples. The source was CD8+ T cells from cultured PBMCs, collected from culture after CMV antigen stimulation.

CDR3 DNA: TGTGCCAGCAGCTTAGATCTAGCAGGGAGCTACGAGCAGTACTTC. This gives the protein CASSLDLAGSYEQYF. The chain couples TRBV11-2 to TRBJ2-7; D may correspond to TRBD1 or TRBD2 (5 bases each). This CDR3 is built from 15 residues. Between the trimmed V and J ends, which lost 0 bases and 3 bases, there was a span of 12 bases. Germline loops: CDR1 SGHAT, CDR2 FQNNGV.